A selection of T cell receptor beta chains follows, all from one sample in a study of blood T cells in healthy people across ages. One entry per CDR3 protein results from TCRdb running MiXCR on the 5' RACE reads. The table shows some 940,000 distinct CDR3 sequences, with 25% to 30% occurring only once. These data were also filed under a second study, of T cells of mothers and their children.

The sequenced sample was blood. The receptors originated from a woman aged 40 to 50 in good health. CDR3s include the opening cysteine and the closing phenylalanine or tryptophan.

>TRBV28|TRBJ1-4
CASRPRTVTNEKLFF
>TRBV6-5|TRBJ2-1
CASSYSNMYNEQFF
>TRBV4-1|TRBJ2-7
CASSQDLIDRVSYEQYF
>TRBV20-1|TRBJ1-1
CSARDSSVGGMNTEAFF
>TRBV15|TRBJ2-7
CATSRLQGYEQYF
>TRBV20-1|TRBJ1-1
CSAEQGLKTEAFF
>TRBV5-1|-
CASSLGQGPNEQYF
>TRBV4-3|TRBJ2-5
CASSQDGDSGGLGAQYF
>TRBV2|TRBJ1-1
CASTLGPGTTEAFF
>TRBV29-1|TRBJ2-1
CSVEDFYNHRGEQFF
>TRBV18|TRBJ1-1
CASSPSENTEAFF
>TRBV15|TRBJ2-7
CATSRASGGSGEQYF
>TRBV5-1|TRBJ2-7
CASGGRHEQCF
>TRBV29-1|TRBJ2-4
CSVEPEDSYNEQYF
>TRBV4-1|TRBJ1-1
CASSQEHTRYGTEAFF
>TRBV5-1|TRBJ2-7
CASSPSGQGSSYEQYF
>TRBV9|TRBJ2-1
CASRREAQDNEQFF
>TRBV20-1|TRBJ1-1
CSASKGAMNTEAFF
>TRBV3-1|TRBJ1-6
CASSQGPYSPLHF
>TRBV5-1|TRBJ1-3
CASSPQTGRGNTIYF
>TRBV4-1|TRBJ2-1
CASSQERADNYNEQFF
>TRBV5-6|TRBJ2-5
CASSPLAGTLQETQYF
>TRBV4-1|TRBJ2-1
CASSQLANEQFF